This TCR beta chain was documented in a study of blood T cell repertoires in COVID-19. Study-wide background: The United States, Italy and Spain provided the acute and convalescent COVID-19 samples. T cells, B-cell-depleted T cells, or PBMCs supplied cDNA or gDNA.

Original handling: Reference gene primer amplification yielded estimated nucleated cell counts. Assay used: immunoSEQ multiplex PCR; TCRdb lists only in-frame clones, some missing. D and trimming were read from the DNA, whereas the V and J calls and clone size are those reported in that table. The repertoire has about 53,000 clones, approximately 91% of them found once; the top ten carry about 3%. The specimen was peripheral blood. The receptor was isolated from a human donor in a cohort sampled during active COVID-19.

CDR3 in DNA: TGTGCCTGGAGTCGGTCTAACAATCAGCCCCAGCATTTT. It is translated as CAWSRSNNQPQHF. The chain couples TRBV30 to TRBJ1-5; the D is unclear. V lost 2 bases and J lost 3, with 8 bases in between. From germline, CDR1 is GTSNPN and CDR2 SVGIG (reference sequence). The CDR3 spans 13 residues.